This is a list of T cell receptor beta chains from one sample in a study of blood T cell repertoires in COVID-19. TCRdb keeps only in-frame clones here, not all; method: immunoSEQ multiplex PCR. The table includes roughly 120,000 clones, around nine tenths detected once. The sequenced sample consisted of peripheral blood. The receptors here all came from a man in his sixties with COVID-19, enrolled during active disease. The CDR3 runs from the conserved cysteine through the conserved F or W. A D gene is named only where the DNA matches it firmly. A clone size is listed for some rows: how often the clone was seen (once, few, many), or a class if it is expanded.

CDR3aa: CASSPLDVLETQYF
CDR3nt: TGTGCTAGCAGCCCTCTAGATGTCCTAGAGACCCAGTACTTC
j_gene: TRBJ2-5
d_gene: NA
v_gene: TRBV7-7
abundance: NA

CDR3aa: CASSLSVNTEAFF
CDR3nt: TGTGCCAGCAGTTTAAGCGTGAACACTGAAGCTTTCTTT
j_gene: TRBJ1-1
d_gene: NA
v_gene: TRBV12-3/TRBV12-4
abundance: NA

CDR3aa: CASSDLQGGNTEAFF
CDR3nt: TGCGCCAGCAGCGATTTACAGGGCGGGAACACTGAAGCTTTCTTT
j_gene: TRBJ1-1
d_gene: NA
v_gene: TRBV5-1
abundance: once

CDR3aa: CASSLGSRATYEQYF
CDR3nt: TGTGCCAGCAGCTTAGGGTCCAGGGCTACCTACGAGCAGTACTTC
j_gene: TRBJ2-7
d_gene: NA
v_gene: TRBV7-8
abundance: NA

CDR3aa: CASRWDNSYNEQFF
CDR3nt: TGTGCCAGCAGATGGGACAACTCCTACAATGAGCAGTTCTTC
j_gene: TRBJ2-1
d_gene: NA
v_gene: TRBV25-1
abundance: NA

CDR3aa: CASSRGNEQFF
CDR3nt: TGTGCCAGCAGTAGGGGCAATGAGCAGTTCTTC
j_gene: TRBJ2-1
d_gene: NA
v_gene: TRBV6-5
abundance: NA

CDR3aa: CASRGQTTNEKLFF
CDR3nt: TGTGCCAGCAGGGGACAGACAACTAATGAAAAACTGTTTTTT
j_gene: TRBJ1-4
d_gene: TRBD1
v_gene: TRBV6-5
abundance: NA

CDR3aa: CASSQVQSSGYEQYF
CDR3nt: TGCGCCAGCAGCCAAGTACAGAGTAGCGGCTACGAGCAGTACTTC
j_gene: TRBJ2-7
d_gene: NA
v_gene: TRBV4-1
abundance: NA

CDR3aa: CASSLGGRGYTF
CDR3nt: TGTGCCAGCAGTTTGGGGGGGCGGGGCTACACCTTC
j_gene: TRBJ1-2
d_gene: NA
v_gene: TRBV28
abundance: NA

CDR3aa: CASSFLGGAGTSGRSSYEQYF
CDR3nt: TGCGCCAGCAGCTTCCTGGGGGGGGCCGGGACTAGCGGGAGGAGCTCCTACGAGCAGTACTTC
j_gene: TRBJ2-7
d_gene: TRBD2
v_gene: TRBV5-1
abundance: NA

CDR3aa: CATSGSSPGLTTGELFF
CDR3nt: TGTGCCACCAGTGGATCTAGTCCGGGACTAACCACCGGGGAGCTGTTTTTT
j_gene: TRBJ2-2
d_gene: TRBD2
v_gene: TRBV24-1
abundance: once

CDR3aa: CASSQDGTSEETQYF
CDR3nt: TGTGCCAGCAGCCAAGATGGGACTAGCGAGGAGACCCAGTACTTC
j_gene: TRBJ2-5
d_gene: TRBD2
v_gene: TRBV3-1/TRBV3-2
abundance: NA

CDR3aa: CASSWDREGNSPLHF
CDR3nt: TGCGCCAGCAGCTGGGACAGGGAAGGCAATTCACCCCTCCACTTT
j_gene: TRBJ1-6
d_gene: TRBD1
v_gene: TRBV5-1
abundance: NA

CDR3aa: CASTSGSYNEQFF
CDR3nt: TGCGCCAGCACCAGCGGCTCCTACAATGAGCAGTTCTTC
j_gene: TRBJ2-1
d_gene: NA
v_gene: TRBV5-1
abundance: NA

CDR3aa: CASSKAQREGGETQYF
CDR3nt: TGTGCCAGCAGCAAAGCTCAGCGGGAGGGGGGAGAGACCCAGTACTTC
j_gene: TRBJ2-5
d_gene: NA
v_gene: TRBV21-1
abundance: NA

CDR3aa: CASSFRYSPLHF
CDR3nt: TGTGCCAGCAGCTTCCGGTATTCACCCCTCCACTTT
j_gene: TRBJ1-6
d_gene: NA
v_gene: TRBV7-3
abundance: NA

CDR3aa: CASSTGTSRPYNEQFF
CDR3nt: TGTGCCAGCAGTACCGGGACTAGTCGCCCCTACAATGAGCAGTTCTTC
j_gene: TRBJ2-1
d_gene: TRBD2
v_gene: TRBV2
abundance: NA

CDR3aa: CASSRDRGWEQFF
CDR3nt: TGTGCCAGCAGCCGTGACAGGGGTTGGGAGCAGTTCTTC
j_gene: TRBJ2-1
d_gene: TRBD1
v_gene: TRBV7-6
abundance: NA

CDR3aa: CASSEGGNQPQHF
CDR3nt: TGTGCCAGCAGCGAAGGGGGAAATCAGCCCCAGCATTTT
j_gene: TRBJ1-5
d_gene: NA
v_gene: TRBV11-3
abundance: NA

CDR3aa: CATSRVGRSSGANVLTF
CDR3nt: TGTGCCACCAGCAGAGTAGGGAGGAGCTCTGGGGCCAACGTCCTGACTTTC
j_gene: TRBJ2-6
d_gene: NA
v_gene: TRBV15
abundance: NA

CDR3aa: CASSQAPSDSYNEQFF
CDR3nt: TGCGCCAGCAGCCAAGCCCCCAGCGACTCCTACAATGAGCAGTTCTTC
j_gene: TRBJ2-1
d_gene: NA
v_gene: TRBV4-1
abundance: NA

CDR3aa: CASSLGTGSTEAFF
CDR3nt: TGTGCCAGCAGCTTGGGGACAGGCAGCACTGAAGCTTTCTTT
j_gene: TRBJ1-1
d_gene: TRBD1
v_gene: TRBV5-6
abundance: NA

CDR3aa: CASSHLGGLNEKLFF
CDR3nt: TGTGCCAGCAGTCACCTCGGAGGGCTCAATGAAAAACTGTTTTTT
j_gene: TRBJ1-4
d_gene: NA
v_gene: TRBV27
abundance: NA

CDR3aa: CASTKQGANTEAFF
CDR3nt: TGTGCCAGTACCAAACAGGGGGCGAACACTGAAGCTTTCTTT
j_gene: TRBJ1-1
d_gene: TRBD1
v_gene: TRBV19
abundance: NA

CDR3aa: CASSKKGSPPGYTF
CDR3nt: TGTGCCAGCAGTAAAAAGGGGTCGCCGCCTGGCTACACCTTC
j_gene: TRBJ1-2
d_gene: NA
v_gene: TRBV21-1
abundance: NA

CDR3aa: CASSLDRTHGYTF
CDR3nt: TGTGCCAGCAGCCTTGACCGGACTCATGGCTACACCTTC
j_gene: TRBJ1-2
d_gene: NA
v_gene: TRBV13
abundance: NA

CDR3aa: CAIPRGTVRRAYGYTF
CDR3nt: TGTGCCATCCCCAGGGGTACCGTTCGGAGAGCGTATGGCTACACCTTC
j_gene: TRBJ1-2
d_gene: NA
v_gene: TRBV2
abundance: NA

CDR3aa: CASSLRTGGSKDTQYF
CDR3nt: TGTGCCAGCAGTCTACGGACAGGGGGGAGTAAAGATACGCAGTATTTT
j_gene: TRBJ2-3
d_gene: TRBD1
v_gene: TRBV27
abundance: NA

CDR3aa: CASSSIDRTSGNTIYF
CDR3nt: TGTGCCAGCAGCTCCATCGACAGGACCTCTGGAAACACCATATATTTT
j_gene: TRBJ1-3
d_gene: NA
v_gene: TRBV11-3
abundance: NA

CDR3aa: CASSTRQNNEKLFF
CDR3nt: TGCGCCAGCAGCACCCGACAGAACAATGAAAAACTGTTTTTT
j_gene: TRBJ1-4
d_gene: NA
v_gene: TRBV4-1
abundance: NA

CDR3aa: CASSDRATDTQYF
CDR3nt: TGTGCCAGCAGTGACAGGGCAACAGATACGCAGTATTTT
j_gene: TRBJ2-3
d_gene: TRBD1
v_gene: TRBV7-6
abundance: NA

CDR3aa: CASSLPATGMYYGYTF
CDR3nt: TGCGCCAGCAGCCTGCCGGCCACAGGGATGTACTATGGCTACACCTTC
j_gene: TRBJ1-2
d_gene: NA
v_gene: TRBV4-1
abundance: NA

CDR3aa: CATSDNSYEQYF
CDR3nt: TGTGCCACCAGTGATAACAGTTACGAGCAGTACTTC
j_gene: TRBJ2-7
d_gene: NA
v_gene: TRBV24-1
abundance: NA

CDR3aa: CASSLVGRSNEQFF
CDR3nt: TGTGCCAGCAGCTTAGTAGGCAGGTCCAATGAGCAGTTCTTC
j_gene: TRBJ2-1
d_gene: NA
v_gene: TRBV7-3
abundance: NA

CDR3aa: CASSPPQGTWPNYGYTF
CDR3nt: TGTGCCAGCTCACCACCCCAGGGAACTTGGCCAAACTATGGCTACACCTTC
j_gene: TRBJ1-2
d_gene: NA
v_gene: TRBV18
abundance: NA

CDR3aa: CASSLGQGAGGYTF
CDR3nt: TGTGCCAGCAGTTTAGGGCAGGGGGCGGGTGGCTACACCTTC
j_gene: TRBJ1-2
d_gene: TRBD1
v_gene: TRBV27
abundance: NA

CDR3aa: CASSQAGSGRNEQFF
CDR3nt: TGTGCCAGCAGCCAAGCTGGTAGCGGGAGAAATGAGCAGTTCTTC
j_gene: TRBJ2-1
d_gene: TRBD2
v_gene: TRBV3-1/TRBV3-2
abundance: NA

CDR3aa: CASSLQRDRVYEQYF
CDR3nt: TGTGCCAGCAGCTTACAGAGGGACAGGGTATACGAGCAGTACTTC
j_gene: TRBJ2-7
d_gene: TRBD1
v_gene: TRBV7-6
abundance: NA

CDR3aa: CASSPAQGKDTQYF
CDR3nt: TGTGCCAGCAGCCCCGCGCAGGGGAAAGATACGCAGTATTTT
j_gene: TRBJ2-3
d_gene: NA
v_gene: TRBV9
abundance: once

CDR3aa: CASSQARTGNEKLFF
CDR3nt: TGTGCCAGCAGCCAAGCTCGGACAGGGAATGAAAAACTGTTTTTT
j_gene: TRBJ1-4
d_gene: TRBD1
v_gene: TRBV4-2
abundance: NA